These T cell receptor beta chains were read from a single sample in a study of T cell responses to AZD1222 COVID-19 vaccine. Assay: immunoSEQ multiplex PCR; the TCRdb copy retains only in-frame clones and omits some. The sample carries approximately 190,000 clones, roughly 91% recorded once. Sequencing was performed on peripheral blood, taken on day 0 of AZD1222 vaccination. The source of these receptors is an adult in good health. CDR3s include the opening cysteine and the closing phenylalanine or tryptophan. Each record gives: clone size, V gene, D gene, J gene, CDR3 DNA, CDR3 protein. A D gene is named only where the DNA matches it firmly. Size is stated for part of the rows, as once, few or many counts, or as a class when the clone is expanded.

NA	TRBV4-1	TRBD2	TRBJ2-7	TGCGCCAGCAGCCTAGTAGCGGGGGCCTACGAGCAGTACTTC	CASSLVAGAYEQYF
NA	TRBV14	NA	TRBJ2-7	TGTGCCAGCAGCCAGGTCGGGGGGCGCTTTTACGAGCAGTACTTC	CASSQVGGRFYEQYF
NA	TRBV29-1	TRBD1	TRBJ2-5	TGCAGCGTTGCCCCTTTGTTACAGGGGGGAGAGACCCAGTACTTC	CSVAPLLQGGETQYF
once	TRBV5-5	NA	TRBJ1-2	TGTGCCAGCAGCGTCGAGGACAGAGCCTTCGGCTACACCTTC	CASSVEDRAFGYTF
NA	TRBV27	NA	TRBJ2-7	TGTGCCAGCAGTTTCGTCCCCCCACAGGGCTCCTACGAGCAGTACTTC	CASSFVPPQGSYEQYF
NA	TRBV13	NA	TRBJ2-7	TGTGCCAGCAGCGTTTATTACAGTTCCTACGAGCAGTACTTC	CASSVYYSSYEQYF
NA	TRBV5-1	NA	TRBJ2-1	TGCGCCAGCAGCTTGGCTGGGAGCGAACACAATGAGCAGTTCTTC	CASSLAGSEHNEQFF
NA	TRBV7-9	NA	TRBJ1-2	TGTGCCAGCAGCCGAAACCACATAAACTATGGCTACACCTTC	CASSRNHINYGYTF
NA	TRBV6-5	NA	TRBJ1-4	TGTGCCAGCAGTTCTTATAATGAAAAACTGTTTTTT	CASSSYNEKLFF
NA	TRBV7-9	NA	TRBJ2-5	TGTGCCAGCAGCTCCACAGGGACGGGAGAGACCCAGTACTTC	CASSSTGTGETQYF
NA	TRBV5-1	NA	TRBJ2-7	TGCGCCAGCAGCTTTTCGGTCTCTACTACCTCCTACGAGCAGTACTTC	CASSFSVSTTSYEQYF
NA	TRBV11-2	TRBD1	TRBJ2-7	TGTGCCAGCAGCTCGGGACAGAGCTCCTACGAGCAGTACTTC	CASSSGQSSYEQYF
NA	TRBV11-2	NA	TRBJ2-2	TGTGCCAGCAGCTTAGAACTCGGGGAGCTGTTTTTT	CASSLELGELFF
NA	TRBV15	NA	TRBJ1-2	TGTGCCACCAGCAGAGTCTACAGGGACTATGGCTACACCTTC	CATSRVYRDYGYTF
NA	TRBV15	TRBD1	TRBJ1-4	TGTGCCACCGGCCTTCCGGGACAGGGATACGAAAAACTGTTTTTT	CATGLPGQGYEKLFF
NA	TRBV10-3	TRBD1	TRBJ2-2	TGTGCCATCAGTAGACAGGGGCGTAACACCGGGGAGCTGTTTTTT	CAISRQGRNTGELFF
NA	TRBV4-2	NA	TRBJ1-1	TGTGCCAGCAGCCAGCTAATGAGCAGAGTTTCTGAAGCTTTCTTT	CASSQLMSRVSEAFF
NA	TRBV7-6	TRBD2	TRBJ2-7	TGTGCCAGCAGCTCCGGACTAGCGGGGACCTACGAGCAGTACTTC	CASSSGLAGTYEQYF
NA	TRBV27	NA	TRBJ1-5	TGTGCCAGCAGGGGGCGAGATCAGCCCCAGCATTTT	CASRGRDQPQHF
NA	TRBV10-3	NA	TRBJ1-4	TGTGCCATCAGTGTTAGCCAAAATAATGAAAAACTGTTTTTT	CAISVSQNNEKLFF
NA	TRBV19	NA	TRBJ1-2	TGTGCCAGTACTTGGGGCTATGGCTACACCTTC	CASTWGYGYTF
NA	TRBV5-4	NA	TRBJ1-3	TGTGCCAGCAGCTCCGATCCCGCCCCGTCGGGAAACACCATATATTTT	CASSSDPAPSGNTIYF
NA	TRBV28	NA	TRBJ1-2	TGTGCCAGCAGTTTCTACACCCCGACCACCCTCTATGGCTACACCTTC	CASSFYTPTTLYGYTF
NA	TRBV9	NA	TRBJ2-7	TGTGCCAGCAGCGTAGGGTTTCCACCAGGGCTGGGGCCCTACGAGCAGTACTTC	CASSVGFPPGLGPYEQYF
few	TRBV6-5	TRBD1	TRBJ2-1	TGTGCCAGCAGTCCAGGACAGGGCGGTGAGCAGTTCTTC	CASSPGQGGEQFF
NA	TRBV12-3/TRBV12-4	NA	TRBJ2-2	TGTGCCAGCAAGCTACATACGGCCGGGGAGCTGTTTTTT	CASKLHTAGELFF
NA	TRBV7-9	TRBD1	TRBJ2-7	TGTGCCAGCAGCCCCGGACAGGGGCCTTCCTACGAGCAGTACTTC	CASSPGQGPSYEQYF
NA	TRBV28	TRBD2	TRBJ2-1	TGTGCCAGCAGTCCCCCTAGCGGGAGGGGCTCCTACAATGAGCAGTTCTTC	CASSPPSGRGSYNEQFF
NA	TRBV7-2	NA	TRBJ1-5	TGTGCCAGCAGCTTATCTGGCAGTAGCAATCAGCCCCAGCATTTT	CASSLSGSSNQPQHF
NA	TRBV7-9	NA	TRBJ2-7	TGTGCCAGCAGCTCCTTGACCCGAATTCCGGCCGAGCAGTACTTC	CASSSLTRIPAEQYF
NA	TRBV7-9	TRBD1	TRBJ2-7	TGTGCCAGCAGCCGCCGGGACAGGGACACCTACGAGCAGTACTTC	CASSRRDRDTYEQYF